This note documents a single T cell receptor beta chain sequence. Its antigen is not identified. The second PCR ran about 6 to 12 cycles with a sample-barcoded 5' primer and J-beta primers. TCRdb analysed the 5' RACE reads with MiXCR anew, one entry per CDR3 protein. The repertoire holds around 1,100,000 distinct CDR3 sequences, with 35% to 40% as singletons. Isolating PBMCs gave at least 6 million of these cells per sample. The germline gives CDR1 MGHRA, CDR2 YSYEKL. The CDR3 has 16 amino acids. Germline trimming cut 7 bases from V and 4 bases from J; bases unmatched to any gene: 13. These data belong to a study of blood T cells in healthy people across ages. Study observations and caveats: Shifts in expanded clonotypes may have been confounded by donor CMV status, which was unknown.

This TCR derives from a man between 18 and 29 years old in good health. The source material was blood. The chain couples TRBV4-1 to TRBJ1-2, with 9 bases fitting TRBD1. The CDR3 DNA sequence: TGCGCCAGCAACTTAAAAAGGGACAGGGAATCCTATGGCTACACCTTC. This codes for CASNLKRDRESYGYTF.